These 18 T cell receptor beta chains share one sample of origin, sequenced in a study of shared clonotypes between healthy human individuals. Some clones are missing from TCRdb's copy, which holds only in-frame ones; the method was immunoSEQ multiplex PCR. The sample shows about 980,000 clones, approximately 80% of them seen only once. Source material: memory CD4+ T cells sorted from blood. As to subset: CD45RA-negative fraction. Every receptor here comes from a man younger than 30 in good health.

The CDR3 DNA sequence: TGTGCCAGCAGCTTAGGGACAGGAAGGCCCAATCAGCCCCAGCATTTT. Translation gives CASSLGTGRPNQPQHF. V usage is TRBV7-8 and J usage is TRBJ1-5; TRBD1 matches 7 bases. This CDR3 has 16 residues. V shed 1 base and J 3 bases; nucleotides not matched to a gene: 6. Germline V gene data show CDR1 as SGHVS and CDR2 as FQNEAQ.

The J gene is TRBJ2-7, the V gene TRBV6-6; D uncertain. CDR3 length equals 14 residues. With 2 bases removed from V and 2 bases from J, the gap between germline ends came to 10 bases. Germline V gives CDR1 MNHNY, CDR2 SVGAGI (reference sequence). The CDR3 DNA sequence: TGTGCCAGCAGTTACCACCCTGAGGCCTACGAGCAGTACTTC. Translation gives CASSYHPEAYEQYF.

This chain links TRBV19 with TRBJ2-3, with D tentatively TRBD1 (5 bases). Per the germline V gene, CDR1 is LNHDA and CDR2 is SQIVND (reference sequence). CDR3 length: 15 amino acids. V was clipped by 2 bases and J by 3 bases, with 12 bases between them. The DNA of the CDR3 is TGTGCCAGTAGTATACCGGACATAGGGACAGATACGCAGTATTTT. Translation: CASSIPDIGTDTQYF.

For the CDR3, the DNA is TGTGCCAGCAGCTTATACGCCGGAGTCCCTGAAGCTTTCTTT. This gives the protein CASSLYAGVPEAFF. The genes are TRBV5-6 and TRBJ1-1; D gene ambiguous. V lost 2 bases and J 6 bases, leaving 14 bases between the germline ends. The CDR3 loop spans 14 amino acids. The V gene's germline CDR1 is SGHDT and CDR2 YYEEEE.

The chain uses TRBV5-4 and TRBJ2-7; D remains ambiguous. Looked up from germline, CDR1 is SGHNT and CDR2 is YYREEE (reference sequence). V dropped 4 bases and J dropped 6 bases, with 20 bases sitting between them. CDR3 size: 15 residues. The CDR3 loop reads CASSPDRTQTPEQYF. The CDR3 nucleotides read TGTGCCAGCAGCCCCGATCGGACCCAGACCCCCGAGCAGTACTTC.

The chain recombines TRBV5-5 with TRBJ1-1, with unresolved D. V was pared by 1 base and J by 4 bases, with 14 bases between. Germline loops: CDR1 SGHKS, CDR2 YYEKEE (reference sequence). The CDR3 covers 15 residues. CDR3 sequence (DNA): TGTGCCAGCAGCTTGATTCGGAGCCTAGGCACTGAAGCTTTCTTT. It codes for CASSLIRSLGTEAFF. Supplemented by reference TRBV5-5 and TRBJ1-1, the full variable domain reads DAGVTQSPTHLIKTRGQQVTLRCSPISGHKSVSWYQQVLGQGPQFIFQYYEKEERGRGNFPDRFSARQFPNYSSELNVNALLLGDSALYLCASSLIRSLGTEAFFGQGTRLTVV.

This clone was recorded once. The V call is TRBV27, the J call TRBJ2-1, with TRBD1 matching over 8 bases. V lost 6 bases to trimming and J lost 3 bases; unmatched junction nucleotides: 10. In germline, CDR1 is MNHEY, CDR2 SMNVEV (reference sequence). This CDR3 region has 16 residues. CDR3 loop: CASRDRALGDYNEQFF. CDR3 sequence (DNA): TGTGCCAGCAGGGACAGGGCACTTGGTGACTACAATGAGCAGTTCTTC.

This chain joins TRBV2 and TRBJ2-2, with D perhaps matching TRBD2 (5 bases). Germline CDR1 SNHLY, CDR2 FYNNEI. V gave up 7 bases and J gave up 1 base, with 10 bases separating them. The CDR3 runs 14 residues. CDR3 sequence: CASTGRRNTGELFF. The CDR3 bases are TGTGCCAGCACGGGAAGGAGGAACACCGGGGAGCTGTTTTTT.

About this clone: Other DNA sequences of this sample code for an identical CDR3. For the CDR3, the DNA is TGCAGTGCCCTCATGAACACTGAAGCTTTCTTT. This gives the protein CSALMNTEAFF. The chain carries TRBV20-1 and TRBJ1-1; D unclear. With 6 bases removed from V and 0 bases from J, the gap between germline ends came to 5 bases. Germline CDR1 reads DFQATT; CDR2 reads SNEGSKA (reference sequence). This CDR3 spans 11 amino acids.

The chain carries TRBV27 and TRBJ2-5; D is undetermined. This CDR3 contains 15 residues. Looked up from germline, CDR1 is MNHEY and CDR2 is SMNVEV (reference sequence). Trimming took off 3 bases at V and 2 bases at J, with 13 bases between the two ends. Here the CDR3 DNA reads TGTGCCAGCAGTTTCGCGGTGGGGAAACAAGAGACCCAGTACTTC. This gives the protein CASSFAVGKQETQYF.

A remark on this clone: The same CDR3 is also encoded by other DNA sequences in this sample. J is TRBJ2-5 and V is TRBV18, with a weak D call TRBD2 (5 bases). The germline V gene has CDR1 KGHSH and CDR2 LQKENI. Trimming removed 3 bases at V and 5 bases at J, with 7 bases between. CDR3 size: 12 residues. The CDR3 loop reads CASSPGGETQYF. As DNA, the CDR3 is TGTGCCAGCTCACCGGGCGGGGAGACCCAGTACTTC.

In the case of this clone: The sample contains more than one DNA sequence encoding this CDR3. CDR3 DNA: TGTGCCATCAGTGAGTCGGGGCTGGTCTACAATGAGCAGTTCTTC. It translates to CAISESGLVYNEQFF. J is TRBJ2-1 and V is TRBV10-3; D might be TRBD1 (5 bases). The CDR3 loop spans 15 amino acids. V gave up 0 bases and J gave up 3 bases, with 9 bases separating them. Germline V lookup: CDR1 ENHRY, CDR2 SYGVKD.

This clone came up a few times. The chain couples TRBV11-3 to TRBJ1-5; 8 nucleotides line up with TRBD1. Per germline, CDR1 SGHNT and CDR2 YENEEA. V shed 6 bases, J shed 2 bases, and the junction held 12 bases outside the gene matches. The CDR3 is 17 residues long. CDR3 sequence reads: CASRPREDREGNQPQHF. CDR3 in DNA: TGTGCCAGCAGACCCCGGGAGGACAGGGAGGGCAATCAGCCCCAGCATTTT.

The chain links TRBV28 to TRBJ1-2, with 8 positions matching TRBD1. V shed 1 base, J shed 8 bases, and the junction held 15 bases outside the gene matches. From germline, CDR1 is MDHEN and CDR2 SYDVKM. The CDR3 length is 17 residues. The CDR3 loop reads CASSLFRPGTGSGGYTF. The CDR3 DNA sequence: TGTGCCAGCAGTTTATTCCGTCCCGGGACAGGTTCAGGGGGCTACACCTTC.

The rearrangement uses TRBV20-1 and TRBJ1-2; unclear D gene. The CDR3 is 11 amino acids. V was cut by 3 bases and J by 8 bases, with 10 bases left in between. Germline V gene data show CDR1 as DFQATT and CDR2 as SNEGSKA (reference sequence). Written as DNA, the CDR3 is TGCAGTGCTAGTAAGGCGAAGGGCTACACCTTC. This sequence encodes CSASKAKGYTF.

This CDR3 is CASSLGRQTDTQYF. The DNA of the CDR3 is TGTGCCAGCAGCTTGGGACGGCAAACAGATACGCAGTATTTT. This chain connects TRBV5-6 to TRBJ2-3; no reliable D call. Germline lookup yields CDR1 SGHDT and CDR2 YYEEEE. CDR3 length: 14 amino acids. The ends were cut back, 0 bases at V and 3 bases at J, with 8 bases in the middle.

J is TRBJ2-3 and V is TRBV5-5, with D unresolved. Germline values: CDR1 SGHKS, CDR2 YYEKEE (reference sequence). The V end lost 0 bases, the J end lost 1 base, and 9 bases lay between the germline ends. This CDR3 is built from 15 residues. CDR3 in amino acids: CASSLALGRTDTQYF. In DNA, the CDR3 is TGTGCCAGCAGCTTGGCCCTAGGGCGCACAGATACGCAGTATTTT. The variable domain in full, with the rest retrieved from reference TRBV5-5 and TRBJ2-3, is DAGVTQSPTHLIKTRGQQVTLRCSPISGHKSVSWYQQVLGQGPQFIFQYYEKEERGRGNFPDRFSARQFPNYSSELNVNALLLGDSALYLCASSLALGRTDTQYFGPGTRLTVL.

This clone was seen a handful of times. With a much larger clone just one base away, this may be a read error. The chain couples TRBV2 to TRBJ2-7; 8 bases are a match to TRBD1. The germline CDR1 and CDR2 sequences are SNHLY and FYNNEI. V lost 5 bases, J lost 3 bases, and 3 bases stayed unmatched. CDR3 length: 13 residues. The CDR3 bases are TGTGCCAGCAGTCGGACAGGGAGCTACGAGCAGTACTTC. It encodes CASSRTGSYEQYF.